These 8 T cell receptor beta chains originate from one sample sequenced in a study of regulatory T cells in long-lasting Graves disease. Time point denoted: newly diagnosed GD, antithyroid drugs for less than 3 months. Construction of the TCR library relied on RNA isolated from PBMCs. The authors built TCR beta libraries using iRepertoire HTBI primers and Arm-PCR of CDR3 regions. TCRdb used MiXCR to reprocess the multiplex PCR reads, holding one entry per CDR3 protein. The sample contains around 460,000 distinct CDR3 sequences, around 13% of which appear only once. The same sample was also used in a study of T cells in Graves' hyperthyroidism and ophthalmopathy.

The sequences come from peripheral blood mononuclear cells (PBMCs), collected at new diagnosis, from a patient treated with antithyroid drugs. All receptors derive from a woman between 45 and 60 years old with Graves disease.

This clonotype appeared many times. The CDR3 is CSVGLATNTGELFF. The CDR3 DNA follows: TGCAGCGTTGGGCTAGCTACGAACACCGGGGAGCTGTTTTTT. The rearrangement links TRBV29-1 to TRBJ2-2; tentatively, D is TRBD2 (5 bases). Germline V gene lookup returns CDR1 SQVTM and CDR2 ANQGSEA. The V end was cut by 4 bases, the J end by 0 bases, with 9 bases between. This CDR3 is 14 amino acids long.

This clonotype was picked up many times. The gene calls are TRBV5-1 and TRBJ2-1; tentatively, D is TRBD1 or TRBD2 (7 bases each). CDR3 size: 13 residues. The germline gives CDR1 SGHRS, CDR2 YFSETQ. V was pared by 4 bases and J by 9 bases, with 14 bases between. CDR3 nucleotides: TGCGCCAGCAGCATAACAGGGGAGGGTGAGCAGTTCTTC. It encodes CASSITGEGEQFF.

This clonotype has a count of ten or more. V usage is TRBV20-1 and J usage is TRBJ2-3, with 8 bases fitting TRBD2. The CDR3 loop spans 16 amino acids. The V segment lost 2 bases and the J segment 5 bases; nucleotides outside the gene matches: 12. Germline values: CDR1 DFQATT, CDR2 SNEGSKA (reference sequence). CDR3 sequence (DNA): TGCAGTGCTAGAAACCCGGGACTAGTGGTCGAAGATACGCAGTATTTT. Residues: CSARNPGLVVEDTQYF.

This clonotype was counted ten times or more. The chain is built from TRBV12-3 or TRBV12-4 and TRBJ2-3; D tentatively reads TRBD1 or TRBD2 (6 bases each). There are 15 residues in the CDR3. V shed 4 bases and J shed 2 bases, with 13 bases lying between them. DNA for the CDR3: TGTGCCAGCAGTTACGGGGGCAGTGACACAGATACGCAGTATTTT. Translation gives CASSYGGSDTDTQYF.

This clonotype was recorded a few times. The V and J genes are TRBV11-2 and TRBJ2-7; D possibly matches TRBD1 or TRBD2 (5 bases each). Trimming took 2 bases from V and 12 from J, leaving 23 bases between them. The CDR3 has 15 amino acids. The germline gives CDR1 SGHAT, CDR2 FQNNGV. CDR3 residues: CASSLRDLVPTGLYF. In DNA, the CDR3 is TGTGCCAGCAGCTTAAGGGACCTAGTCCCCACCGGGCTGTACTTC.

V is TRBV5-1 and J is TRBJ2-1; D remains ambiguous. The CDR3 runs 15 residues. V was cut by 0 bases and J by 5 bases, with 12 bases left in between. Germline CDR1 and CDR2: SGHRS and YFSETQ. The CDR3, as DNA: TGCGCCAGCAGCTTGGCTATAGAGTTTCACAATGAGCAGTTCTTC. It is translated as CASSLAIEFHNEQFF. Using reference TRBV5-1 and TRBJ2-1 for the parts outside the CDR3, the full variable domain is KAGVTQTPRYLIKTRGQQVTLSCSPISGHRSVSWYQQTPGQGLQFLFEYFSETQRNKGNFPGRFSGRQFSNSRSEMNVSTLELGDSALYLCASSLAIEFHNEQFFGPGTRLTVL.

The sample holds many counts of this clonotype. The V call is TRBV6-1, the J call TRBJ2-5; D is ambiguous. The germline CDR1 and CDR2 sequences are MNHNS and SASEGT. The V end lost 5 bases, the J end lost 5 bases, and 12 bases lay between the germline ends. The CDR3 loop spans 13 amino acids. CDR3 bases: TGTGCCAGCAGTACACGGGCGACGGAGACCCAGTACTTC. Protein: CASSTRATETQYF.

Ten or more counts support this clonotype. The rearrangement links TRBV5-1 to TRBJ2-7; 8 nucleotides align to TRBD2. Trimming took 0 bases from V and 0 from J; bases not matched to a gene: 11. CDR1 SGHRS and CDR2 YFSETQ come from the germline V gene. This CDR3 has 18 residues. The CDR3 DNA sequence: TGCGCCAGCAGCTTGGGCACTAGCGGCCCTGGAATCTCCTACGAGCAGTACTTC. The encoded protein is CASSLGTSGPGISYEQYF.